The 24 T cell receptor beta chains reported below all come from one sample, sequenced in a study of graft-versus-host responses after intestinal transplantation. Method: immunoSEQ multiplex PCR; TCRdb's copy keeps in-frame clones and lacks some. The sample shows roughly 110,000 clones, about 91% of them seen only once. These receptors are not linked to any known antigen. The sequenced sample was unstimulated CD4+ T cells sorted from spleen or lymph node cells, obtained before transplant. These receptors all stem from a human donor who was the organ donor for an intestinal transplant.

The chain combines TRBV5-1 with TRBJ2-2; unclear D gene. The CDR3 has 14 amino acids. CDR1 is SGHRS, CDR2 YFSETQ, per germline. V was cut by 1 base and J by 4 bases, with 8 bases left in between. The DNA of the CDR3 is TGCGCCAGCAGCTTGAGCCGGAGCACCGGGGAGCTGTTTTTT. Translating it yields CASSLSRSTGELFF.

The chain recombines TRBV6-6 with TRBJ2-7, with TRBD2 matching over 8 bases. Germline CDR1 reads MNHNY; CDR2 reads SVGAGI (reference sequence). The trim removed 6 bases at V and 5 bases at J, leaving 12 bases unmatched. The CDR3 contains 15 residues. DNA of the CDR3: TGTGCCAGCAGCCCCCCAACAGCGGGGGTTAACGAGCAGTACTTC. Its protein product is CASSPPTAGVNEQYF.

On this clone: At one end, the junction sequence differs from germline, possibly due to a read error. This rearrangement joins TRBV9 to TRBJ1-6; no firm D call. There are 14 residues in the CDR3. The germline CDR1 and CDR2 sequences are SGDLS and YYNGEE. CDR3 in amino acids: CASGVDGGNSPLHF. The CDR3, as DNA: TGTGCCAGCGGCGTAGATGGTGGGAATTCACCCCTCCACTTT.

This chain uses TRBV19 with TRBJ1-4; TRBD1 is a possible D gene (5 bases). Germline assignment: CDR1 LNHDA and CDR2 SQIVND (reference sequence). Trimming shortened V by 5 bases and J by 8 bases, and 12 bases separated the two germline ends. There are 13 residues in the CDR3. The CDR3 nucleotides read TGTGCCAGTAGTGTACCAGGGCAAGAAAAACTGTTTTTT. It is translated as CASSVPGQEKLFF. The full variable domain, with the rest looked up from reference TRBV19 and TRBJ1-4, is DGGITQSPKYLFRKEGQNVTLSCEQNLNHDAMYWYRQDPGQGLRLIYYSQIVNDFQKGDIAEGYSVSREKKESFPLTVTSAQKNPTAFYLCASSVPGQEKLFFGSGTQLSVL.

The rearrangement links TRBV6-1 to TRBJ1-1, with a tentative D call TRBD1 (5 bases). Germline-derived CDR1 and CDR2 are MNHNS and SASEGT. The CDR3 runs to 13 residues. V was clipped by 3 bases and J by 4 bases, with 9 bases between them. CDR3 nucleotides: TGTGCCAGCAGTGACCCTCAGGGCACTGAAGCTTTCTTT. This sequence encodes CASSDPQGTEAFF.

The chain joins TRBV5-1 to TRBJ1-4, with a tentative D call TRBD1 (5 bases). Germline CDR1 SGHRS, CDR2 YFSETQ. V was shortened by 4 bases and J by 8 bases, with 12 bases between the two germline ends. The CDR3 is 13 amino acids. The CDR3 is CASSPREGEKLFF. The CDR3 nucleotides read TGCGCCAGCAGCCCCAGGGAAGGGGAAAAACTGTTTTTT.

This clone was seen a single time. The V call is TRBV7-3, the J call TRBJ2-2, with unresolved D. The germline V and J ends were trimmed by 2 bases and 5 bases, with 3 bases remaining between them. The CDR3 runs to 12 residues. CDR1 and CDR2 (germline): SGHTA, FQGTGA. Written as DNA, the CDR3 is TGTGCCAGCAGCTTAGCGACCGGGGAGCTGTTTTTT. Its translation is CASSLATGELFF.

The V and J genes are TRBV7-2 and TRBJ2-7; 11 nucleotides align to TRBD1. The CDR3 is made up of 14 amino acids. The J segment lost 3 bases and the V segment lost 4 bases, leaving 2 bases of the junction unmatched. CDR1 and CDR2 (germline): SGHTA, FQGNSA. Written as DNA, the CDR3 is TGTGCCAGCAGCTCCGGGACAGGGGGCTACGAGCAGTACTTC. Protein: CASSSGTGGYEQYF.

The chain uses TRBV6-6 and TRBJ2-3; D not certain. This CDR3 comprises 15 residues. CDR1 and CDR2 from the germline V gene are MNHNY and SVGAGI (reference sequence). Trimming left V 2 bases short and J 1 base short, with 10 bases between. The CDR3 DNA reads TGTGCCAGCAGTTACAGGGAAAAGGGCACAGATACGCAGTATTTT. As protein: CASSYREKGTDTQYF.

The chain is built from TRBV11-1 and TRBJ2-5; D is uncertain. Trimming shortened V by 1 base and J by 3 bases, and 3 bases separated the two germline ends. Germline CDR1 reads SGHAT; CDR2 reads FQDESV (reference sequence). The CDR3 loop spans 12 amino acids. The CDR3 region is CASSLGEETQYF. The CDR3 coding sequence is TGTGCCAGCAGCTTAGGGGAAGAGACCCAGTACTTC.

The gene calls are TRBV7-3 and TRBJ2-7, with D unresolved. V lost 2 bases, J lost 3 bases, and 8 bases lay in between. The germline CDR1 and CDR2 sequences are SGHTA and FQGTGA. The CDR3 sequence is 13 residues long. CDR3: CASSLGWGYEQYF. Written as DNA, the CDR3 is TGTGCCAGCAGCTTAGGATGGGGCTACGAGCAGTACTTC.

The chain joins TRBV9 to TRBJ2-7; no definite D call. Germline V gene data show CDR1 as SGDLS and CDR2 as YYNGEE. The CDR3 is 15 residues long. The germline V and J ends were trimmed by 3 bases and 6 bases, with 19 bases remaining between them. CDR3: CASSANPRPLGEQYF. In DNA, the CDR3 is TGTGCCAGCAGCGCGAACCCTCGCCCTCTGGGCGAGCAGTACTTC.

The CDR3, as DNA: TGTGCCAGCAGCGAAGGGGACAGCTCTTATGGCTACACCTTC. Encoded protein: CASSEGDSSYGYTF. The rearrangement uses TRBV11-3 and TRBJ1-2; 7 nucleotides match TRBD1. V trimming: 5 bases; J trimming: 5 bases; junction bases outside the gene matches: 8. CDR3 length equals 14 residues. Germline V CDR1 and CDR2: SGHNT, YENEEA. The whole variable domain, filled in from reference TRBV11-3 and TRBJ1-2, reads EAGVVQSPRYKIIEKKQPVAFWCNPISGHNTLYWYLQNLGQGPELLIRYENEEAVDDSQLPKDRFSAERLKGVDSTLKIQPAELGDSAVYLCASSEGDSSYGYTFGSGTRLTVV.

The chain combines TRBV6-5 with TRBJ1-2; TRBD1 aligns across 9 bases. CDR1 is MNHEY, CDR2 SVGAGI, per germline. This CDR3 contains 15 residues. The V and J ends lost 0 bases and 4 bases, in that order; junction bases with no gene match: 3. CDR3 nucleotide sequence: TGTGCCAGCAGTTACTCTACAGGGGGCGTCTATGGCTACACCTTC. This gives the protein CASSYSTGGVYGYTF.

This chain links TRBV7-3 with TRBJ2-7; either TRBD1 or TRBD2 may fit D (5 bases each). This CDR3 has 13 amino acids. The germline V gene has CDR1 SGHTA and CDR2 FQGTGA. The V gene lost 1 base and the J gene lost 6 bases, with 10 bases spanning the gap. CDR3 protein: CASSLMDGAEQYF. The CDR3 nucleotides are TGTGCCAGCAGCTTAATGGACGGGGCCGAGCAGTACTTC. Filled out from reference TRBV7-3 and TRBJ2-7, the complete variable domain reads GAGVSQTPSNKVTEKGKYVELRCDPISGHTALYWYRQSLGQGPEFLIYFQGTGAADDSGLPNDRFFAVRPEGSVSTLKIQRTERGDSAVYLCASSLMDGAEQYFGPGTRLTVT.

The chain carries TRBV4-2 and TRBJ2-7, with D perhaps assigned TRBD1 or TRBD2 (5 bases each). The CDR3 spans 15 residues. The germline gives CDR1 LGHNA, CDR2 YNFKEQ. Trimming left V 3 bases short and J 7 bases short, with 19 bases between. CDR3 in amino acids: CASSQGDGPPGEQYF. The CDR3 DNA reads TGTGCCAGCAGCCAGGGGGATGGTCCTCCGGGAGAGCAGTACTTC.

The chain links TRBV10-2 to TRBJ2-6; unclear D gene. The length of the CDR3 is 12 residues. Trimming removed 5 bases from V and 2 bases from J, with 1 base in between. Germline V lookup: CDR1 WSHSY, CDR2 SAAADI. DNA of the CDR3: TGCGCCAGCAGTACTGGGGCCAACGTCCTGACTTTC. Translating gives CASSTGANVLTF.

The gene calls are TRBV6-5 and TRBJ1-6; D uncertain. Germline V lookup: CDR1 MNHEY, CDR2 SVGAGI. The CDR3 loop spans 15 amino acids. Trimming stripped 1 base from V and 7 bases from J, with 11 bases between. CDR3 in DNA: TGTGCCAGCAGTTACTTGCGGTTAGGGAATTCACCCCTCCACTTT. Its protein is CASSYLRLGNSPLHF.

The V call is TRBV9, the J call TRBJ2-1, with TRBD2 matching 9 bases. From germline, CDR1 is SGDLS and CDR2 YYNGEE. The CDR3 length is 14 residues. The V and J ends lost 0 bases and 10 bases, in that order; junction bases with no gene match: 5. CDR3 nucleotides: TGTGCCAGCAGCGTAGGTATAGCGGGAGTGGAGCAGTTCTTC. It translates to CASSVGIAGVEQFF.

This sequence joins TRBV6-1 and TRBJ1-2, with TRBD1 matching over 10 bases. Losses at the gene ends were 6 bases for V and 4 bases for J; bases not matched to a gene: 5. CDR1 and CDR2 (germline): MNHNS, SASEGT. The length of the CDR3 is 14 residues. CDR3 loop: CASRRQGAIYGYTF. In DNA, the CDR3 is TGTGCCAGCAGACGACAGGGGGCGATCTATGGCTACACCTTC.

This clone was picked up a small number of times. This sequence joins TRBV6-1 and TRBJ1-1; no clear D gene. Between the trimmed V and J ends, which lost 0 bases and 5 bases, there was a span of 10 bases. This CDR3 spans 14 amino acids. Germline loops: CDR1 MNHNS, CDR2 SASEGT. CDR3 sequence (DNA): TGTGCCAGCAGTGAAGCGCCCTGGAGGACTGAAGCTTTCTTT. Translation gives CASSEAPWRTEAFF.

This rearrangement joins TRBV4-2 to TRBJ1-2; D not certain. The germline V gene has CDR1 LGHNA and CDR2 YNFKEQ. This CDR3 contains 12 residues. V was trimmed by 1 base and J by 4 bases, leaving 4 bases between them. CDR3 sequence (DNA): TGTGCCAGCAGCCAAGGAACCTATGGCTACACCTTC. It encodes CASSQGTYGYTF.

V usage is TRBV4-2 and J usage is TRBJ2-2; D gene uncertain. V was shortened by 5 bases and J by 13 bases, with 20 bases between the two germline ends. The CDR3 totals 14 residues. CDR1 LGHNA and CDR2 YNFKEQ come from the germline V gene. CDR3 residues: CASSSSGVGVRLFF. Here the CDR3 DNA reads TGTGCCAGCAGCTCAAGTGGGGTTGGGGTACGGCTGTTTTTT.

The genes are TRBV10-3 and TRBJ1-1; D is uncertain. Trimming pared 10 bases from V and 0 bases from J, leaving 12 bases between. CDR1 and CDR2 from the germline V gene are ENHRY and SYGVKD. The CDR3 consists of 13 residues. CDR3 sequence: CATKPGLNTEAFF. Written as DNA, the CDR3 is TGTGCCACTAAACCAGGCCTGAACACTGAAGCTTTCTTT.